This TCR beta chain comes out of a study of T cell changes during pregnancy in multiple sclerosis. Profiling relied on immunoSEQ multiplex PCR, and the TCRdb table lists in-frame clones only, not all of them. The sample shows approximately 40,000 clones, 75% to 95% of them seen only once. Per the germline V gene, CDR1 is SEHNR and CDR2 is FQNEAQ (reference sequence). This CDR3 is built from 17 residues. V lost 2 bases and J 0 bases, leaving 14 bases between the germline ends. The sequencing used CD8+ T cells from peripheral blood mononuclear cells, collected after pregnancy. The receptor was isolated from a female donor with multiple sclerosis, enrolled in a pregnancy study. V usage is TRBV7-9 and J usage is TRBJ1-3, with D maybe TRBD1 (6 bases). The CDR3 DNA reads as TGTGCCAGCAGCTTACCTCCAAGGGGGGGCTCTGGAAACACCATATATTTT. Its protein is CASSLPPRGGSGNTIYF.